The 13 T cell receptor beta chains reported below all come from one sample, sequenced in a study of blood T cell repertoires in COVID-19. Using immunoSEQ multiplex PCR, the repertoire was profiled, and TCRdb retains in-frame clones only, with some absent. The table includes 90,000 or so clones, about 70% detected once. The specimen was peripheral blood. The receptors here all came from a woman aged 60-75 years in a cohort sampled during active or convalescent COVID-19.

V is TRBV19 and J is TRBJ2-4, with a tentative D call TRBD1 (6 bases). The germline gives CDR1 LNHDA, CDR2 SQIVND (reference sequence). The CDR3 runs to 15 residues. V was shortened by 5 bases and J by 0 bases, with 11 bases between the two germline ends. CDR3 loop: CASSLRQVAKNIQYF. The CDR3 DNA sequence: TGTGCCAGTAGTCTCAGACAGGTAGCCAAAAACATTCAGTACTTC.

The V call is TRBV2, the J call TRBJ1-1; 9 bases align to TRBD1. V lost 8 bases, J lost 0 bases, and 10 bases stayed unmatched. The V gene's germline CDR1 is SNHLY and CDR2 FYNNEI. This CDR3 is built from 16 residues. In DNA form, the CDR3 reads TGTGCCAGCGTTAAGGGACAGGGTAAATTGAACACTGAAGCTTTCTTT. Amino acids: CASVKGQGKLNTEAFF.

V gene TRBV11-2 combines with J gene TRBJ2-5, with D unclear. The length of the CDR3 is 11 residues. Trimming removed 5 bases from V and 2 bases from J, with 3 bases in between. Germline-derived CDR1 and CDR2 are SGHAT and FQNNGV. Here the CDR3 reads CASSLQETQYF. CDR3 DNA sequence: TGTGCCAGCAGCCTACAAGAGACCCAGTACTTC.

The chain employs TRBV5-4 and TRBJ1-6; possible D gene TRBD1, 6 bases. This CDR3 is 15 amino acids long. V was cut by 0 bases and J by 7 bases, with 11 bases left in between. Germline loops: CDR1 SGHNT, CDR2 YYREEE (reference sequence). CDR3 amino acids: CASSLEPGVNSPLHF. The DNA for the CDR3 is TGTGCCAGCAGCTTGGAGCCAGGGGTGAATTCACCCCTCCACTTT.

This rearrangement joins TRBV6-2 or TRBV6-3 to TRBJ2-7; weak D call: TRBD2 (6 bases). Germline CDR1 MNHEY, CDR2 SVGEGT. V was pared by 2 bases and J by 1 base, with 12 bases between. This CDR3 has 15 amino acids. The CDR3 DNA follows: TGTGCCAGCAGTTACGGCGGCGGGGTATCCTACGAGCAGTACTTC. Its translation is CASSYGGGVSYEQYF.

This clone was detected a few times. The chain combines TRBV6-5 with TRBJ1-6; D gene unclear. V was shortened by 6 bases and J by 0 bases, with 6 bases between the two germline ends. This CDR3 is 14 amino acids long. The germline CDR1 and CDR2 sequences are MNHEY and SVGAGI. Here the CDR3 reads CASREDSYNSPLHF. The CDR3 DNA reads TGTGCCAGCAGAGAGGACTCCTATAATTCACCCCTCCACTTT.

In its sample, this clone was seen a few times. The rearrangement uses TRBV18 and TRBJ2-2, with no clear D. Germline-derived CDR1 and CDR2 are KGHSH and LQKENI. Deletions cut 0 bases from V and 4 bases from J, with 12 bases between. CDR3 length: 16 residues. CDR3: CASSPPLTSTTGELFF. CDR3 in DNA: TGTGCCAGCTCACCACCTCTCACTTCAACCACCGGGGAGCTGTTTTTT.

This chain links TRBV6-2 or TRBV6-3 with TRBJ2-4; D perhaps matches TRBD1 (6 bases). CDR1 MNHEY and CDR2 SVGEGT come from the germline V gene. The CDR3 is 17 residues long. Deletions cut 7 bases from V and 0 bases from J, with 19 bases between. DNA for the CDR3: TGTGCCAGCACCCCTTACCGACAGGCGGGAGCCAAAAACATTCAGTACTTC. The encoded protein is CASTPYRQAGAKNIQYF.

The chain uses TRBV2 and TRBJ2-5; 7 bases are a match to TRBD1. This CDR3 spans 13 amino acids. Unmatched junction bases numbered 3, after V lost 6 bases and J lost 2 bases. Germline assignment: CDR1 SNHLY and CDR2 FYNNEI. CDR3: CASSADRQETQYF. The CDR3 nucleotides read TGTGCCAGCAGCGCGGACAGGCAAGAGACCCAGTACTTC.

This sequence joins TRBV28 and TRBJ1-2; D uncertain. The V gene lost 2 bases and the J gene lost 8 bases, with 6 bases spanning the gap. Germline V lookup: CDR1 MDHEN, CDR2 SYDVKM. The CDR3 has 11 amino acids. In nucleotides, the CDR3 is TGTGCCAGCAGTTTAAATAGAGGCTACACCTTC. It encodes CASSLNRGYTF.

The rearrangement joins TRBV10-3 to TRBJ1-3; the match to TRBD1 covers 7 bases. CDR3 size: 15 residues. CDR1 ENHRY and CDR2 SYGVKD come from the germline V gene. V dropped 2 bases and J dropped 2; count of bases not matched to a gene: 3. The CDR3 here is CAISEGTATGNTIYF. DNA for the CDR3: TGTGCCATCAGTGAGGGGACAGCGACTGGAAACACCATATATTTT.

The chain has TRBV5-1 and TRBJ2-3; 9 nucleotides agree with TRBD2. The V gene's germline CDR1 is SGHRS and CDR2 YFSETQ. V trimming: 0 bases; J trimming: 2 bases; junction bases outside the gene matches: 7. The CDR3 length is 17 residues. The DNA of the CDR3 is TGCGCCAGCAGCTTGGTATGGACTAGCGCTCTCACAGATACGCAGTATTTT. Translating gives CASSLVWTSALTDTQYF. The full variable domain, its missing parts supplied by reference TRBV5-1 and TRBJ2-3, is KAGVTQTPRYLIKTRGQQVTLSCSPISGHRSVSWYQQTPGQGLQFLFEYFSETQRNKGNFPGRFSGRQFSNSRSEMNVSTLELGDSALYLCASSLVWTSALTDTQYFGPGTRLTVL.

The chain has TRBV28 and TRBJ1-6; D call uncertain. The CDR3 contains 15 residues. With 6 bases removed from V and 4 bases from J, the gap between germline ends came to 13 bases. Germline V CDR1 and CDR2: MDHEN, SYDVKM. CDR3 protein: CASRARRGYNSPLHF. The CDR3 coding sequence is TGTGCCAGCAGGGCCCGGCGGGGATATAATTCACCCCTCCACTTT.